Given below is one T cell receptor beta chain in context. TCRdb recomputed calls from the RT-PCR reads with MiXCR, one row per CDR3 protein. Found here are hundreds of thousands of distinct CDR3 sequences, approximately 15% of them singletons; the top ten hold less than 8.5%. This CDR3 comprises 12 residues. The V and J ends lost 11 bases and 8 bases respectively, with 18 bases between them. The V gene's germline CDR1 is LNHDA and CDR2 SQIVND (reference sequence). The data are from a study of response to subunit inactivated influenza vaccine. The V call is TRBV19, the J call TRBJ1-2; D is uncertain. Sequencing used PBMCs from blood, obtained around 15 days before vaccination. The clonotype was recovered from a man aged 45-60 years who received an inactivated influenza vaccine. CDR3 sequence (DNA): TGTGCCGCAAGGACCGCGTTAGGAGGCTACACCTTC. The encoded protein is CAARTALGGYTF.